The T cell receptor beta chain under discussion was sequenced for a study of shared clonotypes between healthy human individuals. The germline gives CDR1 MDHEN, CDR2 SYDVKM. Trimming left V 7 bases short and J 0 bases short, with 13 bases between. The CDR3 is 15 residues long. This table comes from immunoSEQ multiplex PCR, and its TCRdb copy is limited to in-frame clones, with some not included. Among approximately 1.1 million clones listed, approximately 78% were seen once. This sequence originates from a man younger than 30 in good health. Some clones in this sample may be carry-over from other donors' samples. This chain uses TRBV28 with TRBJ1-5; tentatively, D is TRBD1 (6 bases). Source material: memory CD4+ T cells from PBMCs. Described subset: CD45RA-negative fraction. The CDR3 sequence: CASIEGGVSNQPQHF. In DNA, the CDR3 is TGTGCCAGCATCGAAGGGGGAGTTAGCAATCAGCCCCAGCATTTT.